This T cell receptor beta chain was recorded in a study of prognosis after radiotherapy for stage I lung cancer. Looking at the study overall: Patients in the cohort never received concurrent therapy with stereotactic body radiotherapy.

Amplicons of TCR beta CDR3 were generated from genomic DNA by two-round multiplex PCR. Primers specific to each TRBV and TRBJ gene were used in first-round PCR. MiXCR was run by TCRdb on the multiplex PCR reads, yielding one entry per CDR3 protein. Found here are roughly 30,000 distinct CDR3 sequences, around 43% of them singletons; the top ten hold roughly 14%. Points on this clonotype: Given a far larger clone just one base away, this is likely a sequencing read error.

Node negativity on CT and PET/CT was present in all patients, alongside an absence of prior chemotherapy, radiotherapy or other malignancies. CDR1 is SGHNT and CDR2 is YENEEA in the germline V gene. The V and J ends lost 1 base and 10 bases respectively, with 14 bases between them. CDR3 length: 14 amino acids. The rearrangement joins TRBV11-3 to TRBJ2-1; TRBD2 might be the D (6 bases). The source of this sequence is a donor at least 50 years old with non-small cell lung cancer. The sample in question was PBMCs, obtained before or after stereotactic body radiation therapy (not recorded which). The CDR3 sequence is CASSLARGPYEQFF. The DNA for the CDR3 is TGTGCCAGCAGCTTAGCGCGGGGACCCTACGAGCAGTTCTTC.